This entry lists 5 T cell receptor beta chains sequenced from one sample in a study of identical twins. A single record per CDR3 protein comes from TCRdb applying MiXCR to the 5' RACE reads. Here the sample spans some 570,000 distinct CDR3 sequences, approximately 20% being singletons. These records were also assigned to another study, of yellow fever vaccine responses in identical twins.

Sequences were obtained from CD4+ T cells sorted from blood. These receptors were obtained from a woman in her late teens or twenties in good health.

This clonotype has at least ten counts. This chain connects TRBV10-3 to TRBJ2-4; the D is unclear. The germline gives CDR1 ENHRY, CDR2 SYGVKD. The CDR3 has 19 amino acids. V was trimmed by 4 bases and J by 0 bases, leaving 22 bases between them. For the CDR3, the DNA is TGTGCCATCAGTGCCGAGGTGGAAAAACGGAAACTAGCCAAAAACATTCAGTACTTC. This translates into CAISAEVEKRKLAKNIQYF.

This sequence joins TRBV27 and TRBJ2-1, with 7 bases lining up with TRBD2. CDR1 is MNHEY and CDR2 is SMNVEV in the germline V gene (reference sequence). This CDR3 is built from 16 residues. The J segment lost 6 bases and the V segment lost 1 base, leaving 9 bases of the junction unmatched. The CDR3 sequence: CASSLYLGRGPNEQFF. The CDR3 coding sequence is TGTGCCAGCAGTTTATACCTAGGGAGGGGACCCAATGAGCAGTTCTTC.

The chain carries TRBV29-1 and TRBJ1-4; D is ambiguous. Germline V lookup: CDR1 SQVTM, CDR2 ANQGSEA. V shed 6 bases and J shed 3 bases, with 14 bases lying between them. CDR3 length: 14 residues. The CDR3 loop reads CSVSKTDANEKLFF. DNA of the CDR3: TGCAGCGTCTCCAAGACGGACGCTAATGAAAAACTGTTTTTT.

This chain joins TRBV20-1 and TRBJ2-5; D is perhaps TRBD2 (6 bases). There are 15 residues in the CDR3. The V end lost 1 base, the J end lost 2 bases, and 14 bases lay between the germline ends. Germline lookup yields CDR1 DFQATT and CDR2 SNEGSKA (reference sequence). CDR3 DNA: TGCAGTGCTAGAGCCCCCCTTGGGGGGCAAGAGACCCAGTACTTC. Its translation is CSARAPLGGQETQYF.

The chain joins TRBV28 to TRBJ1-2, with a tentative D call TRBD1 (5 bases). The CDR3 spans 13 residues. The V end lost 2 bases, the J end lost 7 bases, and 11 bases lay between the germline ends. In germline, CDR1 is MDHEN, CDR2 SYDVKM. The CDR3 sequence is CASSLPGMGGYTF. CDR3 coding DNA: TGTGCCAGCAGTTTACCAGGGATGGGTGGCTACACCTTC.